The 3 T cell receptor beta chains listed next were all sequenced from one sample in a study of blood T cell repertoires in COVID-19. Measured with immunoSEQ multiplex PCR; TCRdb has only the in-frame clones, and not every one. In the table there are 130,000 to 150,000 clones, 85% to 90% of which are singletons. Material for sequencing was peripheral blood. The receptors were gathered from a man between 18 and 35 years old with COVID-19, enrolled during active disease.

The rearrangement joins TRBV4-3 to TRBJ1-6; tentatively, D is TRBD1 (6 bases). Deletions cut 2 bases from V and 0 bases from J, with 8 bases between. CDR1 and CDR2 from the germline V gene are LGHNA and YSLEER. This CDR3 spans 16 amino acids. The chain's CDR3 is CASSQQGGSYNSPLHF. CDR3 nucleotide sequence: TGCGCCAGCAGCCAACAAGGGGGCTCCTATAATTCACCCCTCCACTTT.

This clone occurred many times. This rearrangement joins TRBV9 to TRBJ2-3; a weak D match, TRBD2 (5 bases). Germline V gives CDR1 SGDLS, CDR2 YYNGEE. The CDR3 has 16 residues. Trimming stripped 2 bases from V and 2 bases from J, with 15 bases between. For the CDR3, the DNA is TGTGCCAGCAGCGTCCAAGGTAGCGCCGACACAGATACGCAGTATTTT. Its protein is CASSVQGSADTDTQYF.

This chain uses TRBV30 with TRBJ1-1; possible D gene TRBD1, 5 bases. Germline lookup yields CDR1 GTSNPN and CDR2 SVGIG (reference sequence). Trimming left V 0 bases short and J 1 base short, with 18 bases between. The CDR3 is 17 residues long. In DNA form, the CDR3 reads TGTGCCTGGAGTGTAGGGCGGGGGAGGAAGACGAACACTGAAGCTTTCTTT. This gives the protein CAWSVGRGRKTNTEAFF.